Presented here are 16 T cell receptor beta chains from one specimen sequenced in a study of T cell responses to AZD1222 COVID-19 vaccine. Libraries were prepared by immunoSEQ multiplex PCR; TCRdb keeps only in-frame clonotypes and omits some of them. The sample records under 200,000 clones, 91% being singletons. The sample here was peripheral blood, taken on day 0 of AZD1222 vaccination. The receptor source for this set is an adult in good health.

The chain recombines TRBV19 with TRBJ1-2; D remains unclear. The V gene's germline CDR1 is LNHDA and CDR2 SQIVND (reference sequence). This CDR3 contains 11 residues. V lost 6 bases and J 8 bases, leaving 10 bases between the germline ends. This CDR3 is CASRVGSGYTF. In DNA, the CDR3 is TGTGCCAGTAGGGTGGGGAGCGGCTACACCTTC.

The rearrangement links TRBV12-5 to TRBJ1-1, with D hard to call. Trimming removed 6 bases from V and 4 bases from J, with 12 bases in between. The CDR3 extends over 13 amino acids. Looked up from germline, CDR1 is LGHNT and CDR2 is FRNRAP. This chain's CDR3 is CASGPDSSTEAFF. CDR3 sequence (DNA): TGTGCTAGTGGCCCCGACTCTAGCACTGAAGCTTTCTTT.

The V call is TRBV14, the J call TRBJ2-1; 10 nucleotides align to TRBD1. CDR1 is SGHDN, CDR2 FVKESK, per germline. The trim removed 4 bases at V and 10 bases at J, leaving 7 bases unmatched. This CDR3 comprises 14 residues. The CDR3 DNA is TGTGCCAGCAGCCCGGGACAGGGGCACCCGGAGCAGTTCTTC. Translated: CASSPGQGHPEQFF.

V is TRBV5-6 and J is TRBJ2-7; 7 positions match TRBD1. Germline V CDR1 and CDR2: SGHDT, YYEEEE. This CDR3 has 14 amino acids. V trimming: 4 bases; J trimming: 0 bases; junction bases outside the gene matches: 4. The CDR3 nucleotides read TGTGCCAGCAGCCGGGACAGAAGCTCCTACGAGCAGTACTTC. Translated: CASSRDRSSYEQYF.

The chain couples TRBV27 to TRBJ2-7; 9 bases agree with TRBD1. V lost 3 bases, J lost 9 bases, and 9 bases stayed unmatched. Per the germline V gene, CDR1 is MNHEY and CDR2 is SMNVEV (reference sequence). The CDR3 spans 14 residues. As DNA, the CDR3 is TGTGCCAGCAGTTTGGACCGGGACAGGGCGCGGCAGTACTTC. Its translation is CASSLDRDRARQYF.

V is TRBV27 and J is TRBJ1-2; D may be TRBD1 (6 bases). Germline CDR1 MNHEY, CDR2 SMNVEV (reference sequence). Trimming took 6 bases from V and 4 from J, leaving 12 bases between them. This CDR3 has 13 amino acids. The CDR3 DNA reads as TGTGCCAGCAGCCCGGACAGCCCCTATGGCTACACCTTC. Translated, it gives CASSPDSPYGYTF.

This clone showed up just a few times. The gene calls are TRBV5-1 and TRBJ2-2, with 9 bases fitting TRBD1. V shed 4 bases, J shed 7 bases, and the junction held 5 bases outside the gene matches. This CDR3 comprises 14 residues. The germline V gene has CDR1 SGHRS and CDR2 YFSETQ. The CDR3 spells CASSKGTGNGELFF. CDR3 nucleotide sequence: TGCGCCAGCAGCAAAGGGACAGGGAACGGGGAGCTGTTTTTT.

The chain couples TRBV10-1 to TRBJ2-2; D not resolved. The CDR3 is 15 amino acids. Trimming removed 5 bases from V and 2 bases from J, with 12 bases in between. The germline gives CDR1 WNHNN, CDR2 SYGVQD (reference sequence). In DNA, the CDR3 is TGCGCCAGCAGTCCCCGACGGATTAACACCGGGGAGCTGTTTTTT. It encodes CASSPRRINTGELFF.

V and J are TRBV19 and TRBJ1-5, with TRBD1 as a possible D gene (6 bases). This CDR3 is built from 14 residues. Germline loops: CDR1 LNHDA, CDR2 SQIVND (reference sequence). V lost 6 bases to trimming and J lost 2 bases, with 11 bases between them. The DNA for the CDR3 is TGTGCCAGTAGGGCAGGGGAGGGCAATCAGCCCCAGCATTTT. It yields the protein CASRAGEGNQPQHF. Full variable domain (remainder filled in from reference TRBV19 and TRBJ1-5): DGGITQSPKYLFRKEGQNVTLSCEQNLNHDAMYWYRQDPGQGLRLIYYSQIVNDFQKGDIAEGYSVSREKKESFPLTVTSAQKNPTAFYLCASRAGEGNQPQHFGDGTRLSIL.

The DNA of the CDR3 is TGTGCCAGCAGTTATCGTTCGGGGGCTGGGCCCCAGCATTTT. Encoded protein: CASSYRSGAGPQHF. V usage is TRBV6-5 and J usage is TRBJ1-5, with D possibly matching TRBD1 (6 bases). Germline V gene sequence: CDR1 MNHEY, CDR2 SVGAGI. V shed 3 bases and J shed 9 bases, with 15 bases lying between them. The length of the CDR3 is 14 residues.

J is TRBJ1-2 and V is TRBV9, with 8 bases that match TRBD1. Germline V gene lookup returns CDR1 SGDLS and CDR2 YYNGEE. Losses at the gene ends were 0 bases for V and 4 bases for J; bases not matched to a gene: 5. CDR3 length: 15 amino acids. CDR3 DNA sequence: TGTGCCAGCAGCGTAGTTGCAGGGGGCAGCTATGGCTACACCTTC. This codes for CASSVVAGGSYGYTF.

V is TRBV19 and J is TRBJ2-1; 9 bases are a match to TRBD2. This CDR3 has 16 residues. Losses at the gene ends were 5 bases for V and 9 bases for J; bases not matched to a gene: 14. Germline V gives CDR1 LNHDA, CDR2 SQIVND (reference sequence). This CDR3 is CASSPISSGRLSEQFF. As DNA, the CDR3 is TGTGCCAGTAGTCCCATCAGTAGCGGGAGACTAAGTGAGCAGTTCTTC.

This chain joins TRBV11-2 and TRBJ1-2; D is possibly TRBD1 (6 bases). This CDR3 region has 12 residues. Germline CDR1 is SGHAT and CDR2 is FQNNGV. The V end lost 5 bases, the J end lost 7 bases, and 11 bases lay between the germline ends. The chain's CDR3 is CASSQQGGGYTF. DNA for the CDR3: TGTGCCAGCAGCCAACAGGGTGGTGGCTACACCTTC.

The chain recombines TRBV2 with TRBJ1-5, with D unresolved. Germline CDR1 reads SNHLY; CDR2 reads FYNNEI. V was shortened by 1 base and J by 5 bases, with 9 bases between the two germline ends. This CDR3 is built from 14 residues. DNA for the CDR3: TGTGCCAGCAGTGAAGACGCCACCCATCAGCCCCAGCATTTT. Encoded protein: CASSEDATHQPQHF.

This clone was seen once. CDR3 DNA sequence: TGTGCCAGCAGTTCCCCGGCGGGGGGGCTGGAGGATACGCAGTATTTT. Encoded protein: CASSSPAGGLEDTQYF. The rearrangement joins TRBV28 to TRBJ2-3; 9 bases agree with TRBD2. V shed 4 bases, J shed 6 bases, and the junction held 11 bases outside the gene matches. CDR1 MDHEN and CDR2 SYDVKM come from the germline V gene. The CDR3 length is 16 residues.

This sequence joins TRBV28 and TRBJ1-5, with 10 nucleotides matching TRBD1. Germline V gives CDR1 MDHEN, CDR2 SYDVKM. The CDR3 runs to 15 residues. V was pared by 2 bases and J by 5 bases, with 3 bases of the junction left unmatched. The CDR3 coding sequence is TGTGCCAGCAGTTTACCGGGACAGGGGCATCAGCCCCAGCATTTT. It specifies CASSLPGQGHQPQHF.